This T cell receptor (beta chain) was recorded in a study of blood T cell repertoires in COVID-19. Measured with immunoSEQ multiplex PCR; TCRdb has only the in-frame clones, and not every one. The sample lists over 150,000 clones, roughly 84% occurring once. Per the germline V gene, CDR1 is SGHVS and CDR2 is FQNEAQ. CDR3 length: 11 amino acids. V lost 10 bases to trimming and J lost 6 bases, with 13 bases between them. Patients at the Seattle site were enrolled during active infection and followed longitudinally. This clone was seen a few times. This TCR came from a woman between 40 and 50 years old with COVID-19, enrolled during active disease. Sequenced material: peripheral blood. The J gene is TRBJ2-7, the V gene TRBV7-8; a weak D match, TRBD2 (5 bases). This CDR3 is CATEVRAEQYF. The CDR3, as DNA: TGTGCCACCGAGGTGAGGGCCGAGCAGTACTTC.